This T cell receptor (beta chain) derives from a study of blood T cell repertoires in COVID-19. The ends lost 0 bases at V and 5 bases at J; junction bases unmatched: 4. CDR3 length: 15 residues. Germline V lookup: CDR1 SNHLY, CDR2 FYNNEI. Profiling relied on immunoSEQ multiplex PCR, and the TCRdb table lists in-frame clones only, not all of them. This sample has 120,000 or so clones; about 92% occur once, and the top ten carry 3.5% to 5%. Source material: peripheral blood. The chain employs TRBV2 and TRBJ2-1; 7 bases fit TRBD1. This TCR was recovered from a man aged 55-75 years with COVID-19, enrolled during active disease. The CDR3 nucleotides are TGTGCCAGCAGTGAAGCCTGGACAGGTAACAATGAGCAGTTCTTC. Amino acids: CASSEAWTGNNEQFF.